These T cell receptor beta chains were read from a single sample in a study of shared T cell receptors in the human thymus. Clones were read by immunoSEQ multiplex PCR, and TCRdb kept only the in-frame ones, dropping some. The sample yields hundreds of thousands of clones, roughly 90% seen once. These data were also reused for a study on human thymus T cells.

The sequenced sample consisted of thymocytes. The receptors were gathered from a boy under two years old with a congenital heart defect. The CDR3 runs from the conserved cysteine through the conserved F or W. Fields, in order: clone size, V gene, D gene, J gene, CDR3 protein, CDR3 DNA. The D gene is left open where the match is weak. Some rows mark clone size as missing; the rest say once, few, many or name a class of expanded clone.

.	TRBV30	.	TRBJ2-5	CAWSVGAGDQETQYF	TGTGCCTGGAGTGTGGGAGCGGGCGACCAAGAGACCCAGTACTTC
.	TRBV6-1	.	TRBJ1-3	CASSECGFGNTIYF	TGTGCCAGCAGTGAATGCGGTTTCGGAAACACCATATATTTT
.	TRBV7-9	TRBD1	TRBJ2-4	CASSFSHRDRGLAKNIQYF	TGTGCCAGCAGCTTTAGTCACCGGGACAGGGGGCTAGCCAAAAACATTCAGTACTTC
.	TRBV11-3	.	TRBJ1-3	CASSLRNGSGNTIYF	TGTGCCAGCAGCTTACGTAACGGGTCTGGAAACACCATATATTTT
few	TRBV4-2	.	TRBJ1-6	CASSQPDRRNSPLHF	TGTGCCAGCAGCCAGCCCGACAGGAGGAATTCACCCCTCCACTTT
.	TRBV7-2	TRBD2	TRBJ2-1	CASSCPWTSDSYNEQFF	TGTGCCAGCAGCTGCCCCTGGACTAGCGACTCCTACAATGAGCAGTTCTTC
.	TRBV5-1	TRBD1	TRBJ1-2	CASSQGQGNQTNYGYTF	TGCGCCAGCAGCCAGGGACAGGGAAACCAAACTAACTATGGCTACACCTTC
.	TRBV5-1	TRBD1	TRBJ2-1	CASSAGRQGAPNNEQFF	TGCGCCAGCAGCGCAGGTAGACAGGGGGCGCCCAACAATGAGCAGTTCTTC
.	TRBV4-1	TRBD2	TRBJ2-7	CASRESGLAGGSEQYF	TGCGCCAGCAGGGAAAGTGGACTAGCGGGAGGTAGCGAGCAGTACTTC
.	TRBV6-5	.	TRBJ1-5	CASSPGSRSNQPQHF	TGTGCCAGCAGTCCCGGATCGAGGAGCAATCAGCCCCAGCATTTT
few	TRBV11-3	TRBD2	TRBJ2-7	CASSFHSGTSGYEQYF	TGTGCCAGCAGCTTTCACTCCGGGACTAGCGGGTACGAGCAGTACTTC
.	TRBV29-1	.	TRBJ1-2	CSVEGVWGYTF	TGCAGCGTTGAGGGAGTATGGGGCTACACCTTC
.	TRBV27	TRBD2	TRBJ2-4	CASSLRAGINIQYF	TGTGCCAGCAGTTTAAGAGCGGGAATAAACATTCAGTACTTC
once	TRBV2	.	TRBJ2-4	CATGTGDSPNQYF	TGTGCCACCGGGACGGGGGACAGCCCCAATCAGTACTTC
once	TRBV6-1	TRBD2	TRBJ2-7	CASRTSGRGYEQYF	TGTGCCAGCCGGACTAGCGGGAGAGGGTACGAGCAGTACTTC
.	TRBV6-1	.	TRBJ2-5	CASRAQSPGETQYF	TGTGCCAGCAGGGCACAATCACCAGGAGAGACCCAGTACTTC
.	TRBV30	.	TRBJ1-4	CAWSVSGDEKLFF	TGTGCCTGGAGTGTATCGGGAGATGAAAAACTGTTTTTT
.	TRBV30	.	TRBJ1-1	CAGTRGRGTEAFF	TGTGCCGGCACAAGGGGTCGTGGCACTGAAGCTTTCTTT
.	TRBV19	TRBD2	TRBJ2-4	CARRLAGGSSSRQYF	TGTGCCAGGCGACTAGCGGGAGGGTCCTCGTCCCGTCAGTACTTC
.	TRBV28	TRBD2	TRBJ2-1	CASSLCRGGGDHGVF	TGTGCCAGCAGTTTATGCCGCGGCGGGGGGGATCATGGGGTCTTC
.	TRBV27	TRBD2	TRBJ2-7	CASSRIAGVSEQYF	TGTGCCAGCAGTCGGATAGCGGGAGTTTCCGAGCAGTACTTC
.	TRBV15	TRBD2	TRBJ2-5	CATSSAGGPRETQYF	TGTGCCACCAGCTCAGCGGGAGGGCCTCGGGAGACCCAGTACTTC
.	TRBV6-6	TRBD2	TRBJ2-5	CASSVAGGGQETQYF	TGTGCCAGCAGTGTAGCGGGAGGTGGCCAAGAGACCCAGTACTTC
.	TRBV6-6	TRBD1	TRBJ2-2	CASTHRGQDPTGELFF	TGTGCCAGCACCCACAGGGGACAGGATCCCACCGGGGAGCTGTTTTTT
.	TRBV27	.	TRBJ1-2	CASSRNRDNYGYTF	TGTGCCAGCAGTAGGAACCGGGATAACTATGGCTACACCTTC
.	TRBV4-3	TRBD1	TRBJ1-2	CASSQDGPDSGGDGYTF	TGCGCCAGCAGCCAAGATGGCCCGGACTCAGGGGGAGATGGCTACACCTTC
.	TRBV19	TRBD2	TRBJ2-1	CASSIGTSDEQFF	TGTGCCAGTAGTATAGGGACTAGCGATGAGCAGTTCTTC
.	TRBV29-1	.	TRBJ2-3	CSVEDPGDSTDTQYF	TGCAGCGTTGAAGATCCAGGGGATAGCACAGATACGCAGTATTTT
few	TRBV15	TRBD2	TRBJ2-1	CATSRGRLAGGKKNNEQFF	TGTGCCACCAGCAGAGGTCGGCTAGCGGGAGGCAAAAAAAACAATGAGCAGTTCTTC
.	TRBV4-2	TRBD2	TRBJ2-7	CASSFGLAGDEQYF	TGTGCCAGCAGCTTTGGACTAGCGGGAGACGAGCAGTACTTC
.	TRBV6-5	.	TRBJ1-2	CASSYVRYYGYTF	TGTGCCAGCAGTTACGTCAGGTACTATGGCTACACCTTC
.	TRBV5-1	.	TRBJ2-7	CASSMTGEVIEQYF	TGCGCCAGCAGTATGACGGGTGAGGTCATCGAGCAGTACTTC
.	TRBV7-8	.	TRBJ1-1	CASSETGSEAFF	TGTGCCAGCAGCGAAACAGGGTCTGAAGCTTTCTTT
.	TRBV6-1	.	TRBJ1-1	CASRDMMAENTEAFF	TGTGCCAGCAGGGATATGATGGCGGAGAACACTGAAGCTTTCTTT
.	TRBV6-4	.	TRBJ2-1	CASSDSGERSSNEQFF	TGTGCCAGCAGTGATAGTGGCGAGCGGTCCTCCAATGAGCAGTTCTTC
.	TRBV18	.	TRBJ2-7	CASSPPGQGGTYEQYF	TGTGCCAGCTCACCCCCGGGGCAGGGGGGTACCTACGAGCAGTACTTC
.	TRBV4-2	.	TRBJ2-6	CASSQGYQRVSGANVLTF	TGTGCCAGCAGCCAAGGGTACCAGCGGGTCTCTGGGGCCAACGTCCTGACTTTC
once	TRBV11-3	.	TRBJ2-7	CASSLESDSTYEQYF	TGTGCCAGCAGCTTAGAGAGTGACAGCACCTACGAGCAGTACTTC
.	TRBV28	TRBD2	TRBJ2-1	CASSSTSGRGDEQFF	TGTGCCAGCAGTTCGACTAGCGGGAGAGGGGATGAGCAGTTCTTC
.	TRBV19	.	TRBJ2-5	CASSSFVTGETQYF	TGTGCCAGTAGTTCTTTCGTGACCGGGGAGACCCAGTACTTC
.	TRBV23-1	TRBD2	TRBJ2-2	CASSTLAGTGELFF	TGCGCCAGCTCGACACTAGCGGGAACCGGGGAGCTGTTTTTT
.	TRBV18	.	TRBJ1-2	CASSQGNRANYGYTF	TGTGCCAGCTCACAGGGTAACAGGGCTAACTATGGCTACACCTTC
.	TRBV25-1	.	TRBJ2-1	CASSEQEAAYNEQFF	TGTGCCAGCAGTGAGCAGGAAGCAGCTTACAATGAGCAGTTCTTC
once	TRBV7-6	.	TRBJ2-6	CASSLALQGPNSGANVLTF	TGTGCCAGCAGCTTAGCCCTACAGGGTCCAAACTCTGGGGCCAACGTCCTGACTTTC
.	TRBV4-2	.	TRBJ2-7	CASSQDPGLIYEQYF	TGTGCCAGCAGCCAAGACCCGGGACTCATCTACGAGCAGTACTTC
.	TRBV5-1	TRBD2	TRBJ2-3	CASSRGGGLTDTQYF	TGCGCCAGCAGCCGGGGCGGGGGGCTAACAGATACGCAGTATTTT
.	TRBV23-1	TRBD1	TRBJ2-1	CASSPAPDRGIDNEQFF	TGCGCCAGCAGTCCTGCTCCGGACAGGGGGATAGACAATGAGCAGTTCTTC
.	TRBV2	TRBD1	TRBJ1-4	CASIGDRTATNEKLFF	TGTGCCAGCATAGGGGACAGGACCGCAACTAATGAAAAACTGTTTTTT
once	TRBV19	TRBD1	TRBJ2-7	CASSIGQGLYEQYF	TGTGCCAGTAGTATTGGACAGGGTCTCTACGAGCAGTACTTC
.	TRBV13	TRBD2	TRBJ2-3	CASSFRSDGRSDTQYF	TGTGCCAGCAGCTTTAGGTCGGACGGGAGGTCAGATACGCAGTATTTT
.	TRBV5-1	.	TRBJ2-7	CASSSTSLYRGLTYEQYF	TGCGCCAGCAGCAGTACGAGCCTATACAGGGGACTGACCTACGAGCAGTACTTC
.	TRBV28	.	TRBJ1-5	CASSRDKEGQPQHF	TGTGCCAGCAGTCGGGACAAGGAAGGCCAGCCCCAGCATTTT
.	TRBV30	TRBD1	TRBJ2-5	CAWREQGSQETQYF	TGTGCCTGGAGGGAACAGGGGTCACAAGAGACCCAGTACTTC
.	TRBV9	TRBD1	TRBJ1-2	CASSATITGAGYTF	TGTGCCAGCAGCGCCACGATTACAGGGGCGGGCTACACCTTC